The rows below give T cell receptor beta chains drawn from one sample of a study of tumor and adjacent non-tumor tissue in lung cancer. In TCRdb, the multiplex PCR reads were re-called with MiXCR into one record per CDR3 protein. The data hold over 130,000 distinct CDR3 sequences, with 60% to 70% observed a single time. The sample consisted of lung tumor tissue. All receptors come from a man aged 60-69 years with small cell lung cancer. CDR3s include the opening cysteine and the closing phenylalanine or tryptophan. D genes are given only for firm matches. Part of the rows lack a size; the others show once, few, many or a class for expanded clones.

>many|TRBJ1-2|TRBD1|TRBV12-3/TRBV12-4
TGTGCCAGCAGCCCGACAGGGTCTAACTATGGCTACACCTTC
CASSPTGSNYGYTF
>.|TRBJ1-1|.|TRBV28
TGTGCCAGCAGCCGGATGGGGGGGGTCAGCACTGAAGCTTTCTTT
CASSRMGGVSTEAFF
>many|TRBJ1-2|.|TRBV4-1
TGCGCCAGCAGCCAAGGCACGGATGGCTACACCTTC
CASSQGTDGYTF
>.|TRBJ2-2|.|TRBV6-5
TGTGCCAGTAGTTATAAACCAAGGGGGGCCGGGGACCTGTTTTTT
CASSYKPRGAGDLFF
>many|TRBJ2-1|.|TRBV29-1
TGCAGCGTTTGGGGCGGCAATGAGCAGTTCTTC
CSVWGGNEQFF
>few|TRBJ2-3|.|TRBV11-2
TGTGCCAGAAGGCGACAAGGCACAGATACACAGTATTTT
CARRRQGTDTQYF
>.|TRBJ1-5|.|TRBV20-1
TGCAGTGCTAGGACAGTCAGGAGGGAGCCCCAGCATTTT
CSARTVRREPQHF
>few|TRBJ2-3|TRBD2|TRBV20-1
TGCAGTGCTAGAGACCTCGGACTAGCGGGAGCCAAGGGGGATACGCAGTATTTT
CSARDLGLAGAKGDTQYF
>once|TRBJ2-2|.|TRBV5-4
TGTGCCAGCAGCTTCGGGGACTTCGGGCGCACCGGGGAGATGTTTTTT
CASSFGDFGRTGEMFF
>.|TRBJ2-7|.|TRBV20-1
TGCAGTGATAGGTCCAGCGGCGAGCAGTACTTC
CSDRSSGEQYF
>.|TRBJ1-1|.|TRBV20-1
TGCAGTGCCGCGGGGTCCGGGACCGCGGCTACCGAAGCTTTCTTT
CSAAGSGTAATEAFF
>many|TRBJ2-5|.|TRBV4-2
TGTGCCAGCAGCCAAGGACTAGAGAAAGAGACCCAGTACTTC
CASSQGLEKETQYF
>.|TRBJ2-1|.|TRBV20-1
TGCAGTGCTAGACGGGAACCTACCGCGGGGCAGTTCTTC
CSARREPTAGQFF
>many|TRBJ1-5|TRBD1|TRBV10-3
TGTGCCATCAGGGGGACAGGGGATCAGCCCCAGCATTTT
CAIRGTGDQPQHF
>.|TRBJ1-1|.|TRBV11-2
TGTGCGAGCAGCGCGGGATTAGGGGGGAACACTGAAGCTTTCTTT
CASSAGLGGNTEAFF
>.|TRBJ1-2|.|TRBV20-1
TGCAGTGTTAGTAAGGGTAACTATGGCCACACCTTC
CSVSKGNYGHTF
>.|TRBJ2-1|.|TRBV6-2/TRBV6-3
TGTGCCAGCAGGCCGGGGTCCTACAATGATCAGTTCTTC
CASRPGSYNDQFF
>.|TRBJ2-2|.|TRBV11-2
TGTGCCAGCAGCCTGCGCCCGAACACCTGGGAGCTGTTTTTT
CASSLRPNTWELFF
>once|TRBJ2-1|TRBD2|TRBV6-5
TGTGCCAGCAGTTTACCCGAGACTAGCGCCTCCAATGAGCAGTTCTTC
CASSLPETSASNEQFF
>.|TRBJ2-2|.|TRBV4-2
TGTGCCAGCAGCCAAGCACATAGACATACCAGCACCGGGGAGCTGTTTTTT
CASSQAHRHTSTGELFF
>.|TRBJ1-1|.|TRBV12-3/TRBV12-4
TGTGCCAGCAGTTTAGGGACTGGGGCAGCTTTCTTT
CASSLGTGAAFF
>.|TRBJ2-5|.|TRBV6-5
TGTGCCAGCAATTACCGGGAGCCCCCGGAGACCCAGTACTTC
CASNYREPPETQYF
>.|TRBJ2-2|.|TRBV11-2
TGTGCCAGCAACTACCGGCGTAACACCCGGGAGCTGTTTTTT
CASNYRRNTRELFF
>.|TRBJ2-3|TRBD1|TRBV6-5
TGTGCCAGCAGTTACAGTGTAGGGGGCCATGGGACGCAGTATTTT
CASSYSVGGHGTQYF
>few|TRBJ2-3|TRBD1|TRBV12-3/TRBV12-4
TGTGCCAGCACCCGCGGGACAGGAGGCACAGATACGCAGTATTTT
CASTRGTGGTDTQYF
>once|TRBJ2-3|.|TRBV20-1
TGCACTGCTAGAGACCCGATTACGGCCGATACGCAGTATTTT
CTARDPITADTQYF
>few|TRBJ1-5|TRBD1|TRBV29-1
TGCAGCGTTAAACAGGGGGGCAATCAGCCCCAGCATTTT
CSVKQGGNQPQHF